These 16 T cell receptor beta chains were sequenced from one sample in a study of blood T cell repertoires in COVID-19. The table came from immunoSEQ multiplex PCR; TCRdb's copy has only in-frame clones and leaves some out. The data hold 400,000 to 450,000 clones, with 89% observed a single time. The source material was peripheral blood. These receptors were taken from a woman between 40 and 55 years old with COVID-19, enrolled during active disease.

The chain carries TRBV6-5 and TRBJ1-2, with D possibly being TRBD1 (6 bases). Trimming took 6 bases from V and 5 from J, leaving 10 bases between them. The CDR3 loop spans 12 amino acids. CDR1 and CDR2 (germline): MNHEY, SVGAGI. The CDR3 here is CASSDGQYGYTF. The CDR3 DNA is TGTGCCAGCAGCGATGGACAGTATGGCTACACCTTC.

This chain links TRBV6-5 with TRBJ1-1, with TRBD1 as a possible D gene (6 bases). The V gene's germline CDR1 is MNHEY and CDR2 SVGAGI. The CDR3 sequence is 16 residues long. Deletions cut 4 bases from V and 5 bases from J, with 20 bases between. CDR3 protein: CASSSPSQGRRTEAFF. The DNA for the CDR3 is TGTGCCAGCAGTTCCCCCAGCCAGGGGCGCAGAACTGAAGCTTTCTTT.

The CDR3 sequence is CASSLLIQGNTEAFF. The CDR3 region has the DNA TGCGCCAGCAGCTTGCTAATTCAGGGGAACACTGAAGCTTTCTTT. The chain recombines TRBV5-1 with TRBJ1-1; tentative D call: TRBD1 (5 bases). Per the germline V gene, CDR1 is SGHRS and CDR2 is YFSETQ. The ends were cut back, 1 base at V and 1 base at J, with 11 bases in the middle. This CDR3 comprises 15 residues. The variable domain in full, completed from reference TRBV5-1 and TRBJ1-1, reads KAGVTQTPRYLIKTRGQQVTLSCSPISGHRSVSWYQQTPGQGLQFLFEYFSETQRNKGNFPGRFSGRQFSNSRSEMNVSTLELGDSALYLCASSLLIQGNTEAFFGQGTRLTVV.

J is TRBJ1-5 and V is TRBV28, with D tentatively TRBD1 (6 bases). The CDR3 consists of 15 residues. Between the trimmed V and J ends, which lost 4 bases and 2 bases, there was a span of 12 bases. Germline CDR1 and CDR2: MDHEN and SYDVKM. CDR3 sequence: CASSSLHRGNQPQHF. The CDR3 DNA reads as TGTGCCAGCAGTTCACTCCACAGGGGCAATCAGCCCCAGCATTTT. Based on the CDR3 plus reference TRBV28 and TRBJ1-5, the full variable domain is DVKVTQSSRYLVKRTGEKVFLECVQDMDHENMFWYRQDPGLGLRLIYFSYDVKMKEKGDIPEGYSVSREKKERFSLILESASTNQTSMYLCASSSLHRGNQPQHFGDGTRLSIL.

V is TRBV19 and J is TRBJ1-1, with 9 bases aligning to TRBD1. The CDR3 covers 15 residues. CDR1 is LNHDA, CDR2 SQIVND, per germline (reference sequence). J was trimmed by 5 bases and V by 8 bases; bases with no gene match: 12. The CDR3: CASCPQGQGRTEAFF. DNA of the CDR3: TGTGCCAGTTGTCCACAGGGACAGGGAAGGACTGAAGCTTTCTTT.

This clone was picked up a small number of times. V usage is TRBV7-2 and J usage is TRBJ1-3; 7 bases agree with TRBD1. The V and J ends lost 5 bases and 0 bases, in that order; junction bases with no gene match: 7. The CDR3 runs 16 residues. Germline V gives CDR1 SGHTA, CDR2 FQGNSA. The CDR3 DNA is TGTGCCAGCAGCCTACAGGGGACCCTCTCTGGAAACACCATATATTTT. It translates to CASSLQGTLSGNTIYF.

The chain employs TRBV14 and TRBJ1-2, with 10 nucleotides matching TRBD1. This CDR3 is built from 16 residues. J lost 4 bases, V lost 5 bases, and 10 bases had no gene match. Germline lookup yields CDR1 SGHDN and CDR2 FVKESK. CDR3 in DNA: TGTGCCAGCAGCTTGACAGGGGGCGGCTTAGGCTATGGCTACACCTTC. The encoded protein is CASSLTGGGLGYGYTF.

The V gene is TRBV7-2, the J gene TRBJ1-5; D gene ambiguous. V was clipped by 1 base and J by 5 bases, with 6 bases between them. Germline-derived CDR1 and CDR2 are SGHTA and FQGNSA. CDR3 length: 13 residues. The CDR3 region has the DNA TGTGCCAGCAGCTTAGACGGTTATCAGCCCCAGCATTTT. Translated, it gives CASSLDGYQPQHF.

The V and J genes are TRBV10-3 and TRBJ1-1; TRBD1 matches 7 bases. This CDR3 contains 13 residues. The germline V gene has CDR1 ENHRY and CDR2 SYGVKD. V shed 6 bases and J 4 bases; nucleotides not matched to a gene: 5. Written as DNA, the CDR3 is TGTGCCATCAGCCTACAGGGGATCACTGAAGCTTTCTTT. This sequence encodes CAISLQGITEAFF.

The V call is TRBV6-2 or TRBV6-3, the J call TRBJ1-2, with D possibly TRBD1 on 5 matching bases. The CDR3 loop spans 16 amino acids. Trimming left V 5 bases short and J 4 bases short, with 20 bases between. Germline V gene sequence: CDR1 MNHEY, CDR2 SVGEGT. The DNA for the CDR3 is TGTGCCAGCAGTCGCGGGGACGTCACAGCCGGCTATGGCTACACCTTC. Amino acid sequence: CASSRGDVTAGYGYTF.

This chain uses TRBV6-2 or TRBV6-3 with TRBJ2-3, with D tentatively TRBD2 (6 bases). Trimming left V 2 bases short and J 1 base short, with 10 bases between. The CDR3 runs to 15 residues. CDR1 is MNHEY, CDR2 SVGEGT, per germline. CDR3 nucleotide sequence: TGTGCCAGCAGTTACCTAGCGTTAGGCACAGATACGCAGTATTTT. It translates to CASSYLALGTDTQYF.

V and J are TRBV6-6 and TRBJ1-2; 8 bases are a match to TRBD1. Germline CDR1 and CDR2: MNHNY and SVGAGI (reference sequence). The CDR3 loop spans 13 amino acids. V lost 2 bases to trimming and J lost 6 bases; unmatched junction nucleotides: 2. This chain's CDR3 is CASSYGQGDGYTF. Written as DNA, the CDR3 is TGTGCCAGCAGTTACGGACAGGGTGATGGCTACACCTTC.

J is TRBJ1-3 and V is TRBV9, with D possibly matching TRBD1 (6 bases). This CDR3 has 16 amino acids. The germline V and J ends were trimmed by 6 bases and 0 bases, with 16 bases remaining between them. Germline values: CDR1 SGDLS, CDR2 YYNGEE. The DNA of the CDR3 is TGTGCCAGCAAAGGGTGGGGGGGCTTCTCTGGAAACACCATATATTTT. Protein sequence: CASKGWGGFSGNTIYF.

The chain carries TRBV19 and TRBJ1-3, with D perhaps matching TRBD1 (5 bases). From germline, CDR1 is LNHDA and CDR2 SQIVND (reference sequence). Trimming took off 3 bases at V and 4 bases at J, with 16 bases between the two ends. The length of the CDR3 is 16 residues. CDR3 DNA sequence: TGTGCCAGTAGTATTACCCCACAGGTAGTCGGAAACACCATATATTTT. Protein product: CASSITPQVVGNTIYF.

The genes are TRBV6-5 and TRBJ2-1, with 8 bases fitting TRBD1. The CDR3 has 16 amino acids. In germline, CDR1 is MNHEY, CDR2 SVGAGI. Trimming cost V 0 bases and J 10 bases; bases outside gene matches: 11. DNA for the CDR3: TGTGCCAGCAGTTACTCGACCGGGACAGGCTCGGACGAGCAGTTCTTC. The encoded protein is CASSYSTGTGSDEQFF.

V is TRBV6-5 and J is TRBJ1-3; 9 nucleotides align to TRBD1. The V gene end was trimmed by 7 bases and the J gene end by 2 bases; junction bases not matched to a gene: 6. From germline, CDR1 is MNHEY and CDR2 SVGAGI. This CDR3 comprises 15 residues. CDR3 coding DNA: TGTGCCAGCACCCCGACAGGGGGTACTGGAAACACCATATATTTT. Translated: CASTPTGGTGNTIYF.